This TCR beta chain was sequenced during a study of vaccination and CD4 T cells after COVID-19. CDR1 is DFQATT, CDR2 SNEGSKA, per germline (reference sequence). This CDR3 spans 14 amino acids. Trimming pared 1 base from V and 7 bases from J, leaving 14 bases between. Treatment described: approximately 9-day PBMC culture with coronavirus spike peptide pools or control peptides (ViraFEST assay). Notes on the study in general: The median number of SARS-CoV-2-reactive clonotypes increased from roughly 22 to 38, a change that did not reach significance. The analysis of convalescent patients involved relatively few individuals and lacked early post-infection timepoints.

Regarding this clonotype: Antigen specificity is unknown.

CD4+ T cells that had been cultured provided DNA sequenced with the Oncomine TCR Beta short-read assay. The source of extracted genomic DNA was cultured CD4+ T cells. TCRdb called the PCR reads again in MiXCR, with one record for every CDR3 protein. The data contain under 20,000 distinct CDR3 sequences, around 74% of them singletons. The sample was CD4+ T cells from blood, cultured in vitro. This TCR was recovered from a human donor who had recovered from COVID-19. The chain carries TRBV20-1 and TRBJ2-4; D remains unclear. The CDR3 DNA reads TGCAGTGCTAGAGGGCCGCACCATGGGAACATTCAGTACTTC. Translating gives CSARGPHHGNIQYF.